This T cell receptor beta chain comes out of a study of T cell responses to AZD1222 COVID-19 vaccine. Looked up from germline, CDR1 is ENHRY and CDR2 is SYGVKD. This CDR3 is built from 13 residues. V was shortened by 3 bases and J by 2 bases, with 7 bases between the two germline ends. As for this clone: The antigen remains undetermined. The same CDR3 can be traced to other DNA sequences in this sample.

Libraries were prepared by immunoSEQ multiplex PCR; TCRdb keeps only in-frame clonotypes and omits some of them. In the table there are 180,000 or so clones, 88% of which are singletons. The study's findings and limits: Unmutated variant regions are reportedly the target of nearly half of TCRs that are spike-specific. Regions 160-218 and 743-854 held dominance among vaccine-associated CD4 TCRs, which spanned spike. Repertoires were obtained only post-peak T cell response.

The sample in question was peripheral blood, obtained 28 days after the second AZD1222 dose. The chain uses TRBV10-3 and TRBJ1-2, with D possibly being TRBD1 (5 bases). This receptor was identified in an adult who received the AZD1222 COVID-19 vaccine. The CDR3 DNA is TGTGCCATCAGTGATCGGGGGAACTATGGCTACACCTTC. It codes for CAISDRGNYGYTF.